This T cell receptor beta chain is drawn from a study of cytomegalovirus exposure and HLA in healthy donors. Per the germline V gene, CDR1 is SEHNR and CDR2 is FQNEAQ (reference sequence). Losses at the gene ends were 5 bases for V and 5 bases for J; bases not matched to a gene: 14. The CDR3 runs to 16 residues. Though probably carrying unrecorded immune exposures, donors were nominally healthy at sampling. PCR was performed using 60 Vbeta and 13 Jbeta primers. Some clones are missing from TCRdb's copy, which holds only in-frame ones; the method was immunoSEQ multiplex PCR. The sample carries around 300,000 clones, roughly two thirds recorded once.

The rearrangement uses TRBV7-9 and TRBJ2-5; 7 bases are a match to TRBD2. This clonotype was obtained from a female donor in good health and CMV-seronegative. The specimen sequenced was PBMCs. This CDR3 is CASSLGDYPIQETQYF. CDR3 in DNA: TGTGCCAGCAGCCTAGGGGACTACCCCATCCAGGAGACCCAGTACTTC. Looking up the rest from reference TRBV7-9 and TRBJ2-5 gives the full variable domain: DTGVSQNPRHKITKRGQNVTFRCDPISEHNRLYWYRQTLGQGPEFLTYFQNEAQLEKSRLLSDRFSAERPKGSFSTLEIQRTEQGDSAMYLCASSLGDYPIQETQYFGPGTRLLVL.